The clone carrying this T cell receptor (beta chain) was seen a few times. TCRdb redid the calling of the 5' RACE reads with MiXCR, one entry per CDR3 protein. The sample has under 500,000 distinct CDR3 sequences, around an eighth seen once. The record originates from a study of identical twins. The V gene's germline CDR1 is MGHRA and CDR2 YSYEKL. With 1 base removed from V and 0 bases from J, the gap between germline ends came to 16 bases. This CDR3 has 17 residues. The sample also formed part of further work on yellow fever vaccine responses in identical twins.

The sequencing sample was made of CD4+ T cells sorted from blood. This TCR was sampled from a woman under 30 in good health. This chain connects TRBV4-1 to TRBJ2-7; unclear D gene. The CDR3 sequence is CASSQGTPTKLSYEQYF. CDR3 DNA: TGCGCCAGCAGCCAAGGGACCCCCACTAAACTCTCCTACGAGCAGTACTTC.